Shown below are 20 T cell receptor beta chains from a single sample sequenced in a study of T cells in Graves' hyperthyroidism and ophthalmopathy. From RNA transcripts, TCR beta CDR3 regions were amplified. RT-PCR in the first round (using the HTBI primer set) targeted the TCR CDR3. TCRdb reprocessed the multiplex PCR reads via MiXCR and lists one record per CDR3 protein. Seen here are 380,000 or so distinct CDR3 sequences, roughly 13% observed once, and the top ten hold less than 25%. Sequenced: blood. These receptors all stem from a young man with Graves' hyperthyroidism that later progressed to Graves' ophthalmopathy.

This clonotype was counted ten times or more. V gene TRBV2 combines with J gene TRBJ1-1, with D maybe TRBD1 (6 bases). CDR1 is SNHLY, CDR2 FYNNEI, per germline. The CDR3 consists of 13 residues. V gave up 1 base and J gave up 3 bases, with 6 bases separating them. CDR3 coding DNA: TGTGCCAGCAGTGAAGACAGGGACACTGAAGCTTTCTTT. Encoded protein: CASSEDRDTEAFF.

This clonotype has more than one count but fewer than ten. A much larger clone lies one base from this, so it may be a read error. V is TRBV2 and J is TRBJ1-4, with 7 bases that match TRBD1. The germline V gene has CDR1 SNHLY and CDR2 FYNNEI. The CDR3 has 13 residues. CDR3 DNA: TGTGCCAGCAGGGCCGACAGGGACGAAAAACTGCTTTTT. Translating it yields CASRADRDEKLLF.

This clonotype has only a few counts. DNA for the CDR3: TGTGCCAGCAGTGAAGGGGGGGCAGGGGTTGGTAATTCACCCCTCCACTTT. Amino acids: CASSEGGAGVGNSPLHF. The chain links TRBV2 to TRBJ1-6; the D gene is possibly TRBD1 (6 bases). Germline loops: CDR1 SNHLY, CDR2 FYNNEI. Trimming stripped 1 base from V and 6 bases from J, with 16 bases between. There are 17 residues in the CDR3.

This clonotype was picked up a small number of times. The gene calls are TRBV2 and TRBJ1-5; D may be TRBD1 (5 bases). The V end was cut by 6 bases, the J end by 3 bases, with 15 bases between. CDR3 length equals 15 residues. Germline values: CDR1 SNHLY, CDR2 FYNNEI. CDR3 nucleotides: TGTGCCAGCAGCTTAGGCCCGGGACTCAATCAGCCCCAGCATTTT. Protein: CASSLGPGLNQPQHF.

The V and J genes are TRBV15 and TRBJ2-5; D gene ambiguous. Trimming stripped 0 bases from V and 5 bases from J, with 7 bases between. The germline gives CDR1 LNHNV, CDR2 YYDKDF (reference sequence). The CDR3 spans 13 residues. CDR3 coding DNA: TGTGCCACCAGCAGAGAACTCCTTGAGACCCAGTACTTC. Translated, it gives CATSRELLETQYF.

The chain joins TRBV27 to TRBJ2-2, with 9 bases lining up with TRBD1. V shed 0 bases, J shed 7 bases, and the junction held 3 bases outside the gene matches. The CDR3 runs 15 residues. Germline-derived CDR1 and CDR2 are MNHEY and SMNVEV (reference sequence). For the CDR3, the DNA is TGTGCCAGCAGTTTATCGGGACAGGGTTTCGGGGAGCTGTTTTTT. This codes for CASSLSGQGFGELFF.

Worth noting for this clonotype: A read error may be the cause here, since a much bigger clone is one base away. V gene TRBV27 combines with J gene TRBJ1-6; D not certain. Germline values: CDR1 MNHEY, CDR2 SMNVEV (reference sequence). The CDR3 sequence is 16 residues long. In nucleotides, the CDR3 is TGTGTCAGCAGTTTAGATGTGGGCTCCTATAATTCACCCCTCCACTTT. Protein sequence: CVSSLDVGSYNSPLHF.

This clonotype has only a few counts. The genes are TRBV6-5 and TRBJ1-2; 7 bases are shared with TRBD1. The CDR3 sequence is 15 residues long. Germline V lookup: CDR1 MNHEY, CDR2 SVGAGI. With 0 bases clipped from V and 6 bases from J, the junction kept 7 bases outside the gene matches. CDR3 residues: CASSYSTTGWNGYTF. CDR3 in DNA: TGTGCCAGCAGTTACTCGACGACAGGGTGGAATGGCTACACCTTC.

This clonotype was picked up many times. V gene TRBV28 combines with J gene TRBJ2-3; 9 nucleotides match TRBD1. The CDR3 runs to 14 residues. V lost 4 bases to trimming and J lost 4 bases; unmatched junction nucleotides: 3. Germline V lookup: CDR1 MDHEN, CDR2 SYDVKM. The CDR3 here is CASSSTGGPDTQYF. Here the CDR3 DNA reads TGTGCCAGCAGTTCTACAGGGGGCCCAGATACGCAGTATTTT.

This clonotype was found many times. CDR3 residues: CSAPGGSYEQYF. The CDR3 DNA follows: TGCAGTGCCCCGGGGGGCTCCTACGAGCAGTACTTC. The chain uses TRBV20-1 and TRBJ2-7, with 7 bases lining up with TRBD2. The CDR3 covers 12 residues. Trimming took 6 bases from V and 0 from J; bases not matched to a gene: 2. Germline loops: CDR1 DFQATT, CDR2 SNEGSKA (reference sequence).

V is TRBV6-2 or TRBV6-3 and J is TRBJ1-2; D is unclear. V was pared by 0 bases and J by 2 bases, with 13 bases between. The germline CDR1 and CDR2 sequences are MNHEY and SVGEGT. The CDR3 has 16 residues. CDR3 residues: CASSYSSARGNYGYTF. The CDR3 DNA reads TGTGCCAGCAGTTACTCATCCGCCCGCGGCAACTATGGCTACACCTTC.

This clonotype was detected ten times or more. The CDR3 bases are TGTGCCAGCAGCCAATACAAAGTGGGGACTGAAGCTTTCTTT. Translated, it gives CASSQYKVGTEAFF. This chain uses TRBV3-1 with TRBJ1-1; D ambiguous. There are 14 residues in the CDR3. The ends were cut back, 2 bases at V and 5 bases at J, with 12 bases in the middle. The germline V gene encodes CDR1 LGHDT and CDR2 YNNKEL (reference sequence). Full variable domain (missing parts from reference TRBV3-1 and TRBJ1-1): DTAVSQTPKYLVTQMGNDKSIKCEQNLGHDTMYWYKQDSKKFLKIMFSYNNKELIINETVPNRFSPKSPDKAHLNLHINSLELGDSAVYFCASSQYKVGTEAFFGQGTRLTVV.

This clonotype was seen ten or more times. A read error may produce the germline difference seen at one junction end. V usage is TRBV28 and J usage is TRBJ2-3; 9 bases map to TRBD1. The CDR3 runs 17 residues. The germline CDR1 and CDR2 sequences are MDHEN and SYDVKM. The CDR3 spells CASSLSWTGQGADTQYF. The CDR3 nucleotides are TGTGCCAGCAGCTTATCATGGACGGGACAGGGCGCAGATACGCAGTATTTT.

CDR3 sequence: CASSQGTSGDTFSYNEQFF. The DNA for the CDR3 is TGTGCCAGCAGCCAAGGAACTAGCGGGGATACGTTCTCCTACAATGAGCAGTTCTTC. The rearrangement uses TRBV3-1 and TRBJ2-1, with 10 bases identical to TRBD2. The V gene's germline CDR1 is LGHDT and CDR2 YNNKEL (reference sequence). The CDR3 totals 19 residues. Trimming at V came to 1 base and at J to 0 bases, leaving 9 bases not matched to a gene.

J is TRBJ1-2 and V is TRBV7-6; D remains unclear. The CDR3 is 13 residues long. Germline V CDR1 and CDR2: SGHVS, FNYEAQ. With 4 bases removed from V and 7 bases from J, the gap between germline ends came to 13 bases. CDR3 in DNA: TGTGCCAGCAGCTCGGGCGGAGGTTCTGGCTACACCTTC. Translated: CASSSGGGSGYTF.

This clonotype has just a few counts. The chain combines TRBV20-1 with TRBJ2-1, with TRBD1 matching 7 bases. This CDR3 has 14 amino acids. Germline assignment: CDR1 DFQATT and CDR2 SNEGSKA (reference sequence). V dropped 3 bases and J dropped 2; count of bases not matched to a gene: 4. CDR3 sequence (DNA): TGCAGTGCTAGGGAAACAGGGGCCTACAATGAGCAGTTCTTC. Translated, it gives CSARETGAYNEQFF.

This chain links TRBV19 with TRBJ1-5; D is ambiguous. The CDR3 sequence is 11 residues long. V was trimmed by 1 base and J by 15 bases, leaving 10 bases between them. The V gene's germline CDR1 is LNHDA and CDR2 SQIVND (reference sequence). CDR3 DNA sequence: TGTGCCAGTAGTATAGGGGAGTCCTCGCATTTT. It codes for CASSIGESSHF.

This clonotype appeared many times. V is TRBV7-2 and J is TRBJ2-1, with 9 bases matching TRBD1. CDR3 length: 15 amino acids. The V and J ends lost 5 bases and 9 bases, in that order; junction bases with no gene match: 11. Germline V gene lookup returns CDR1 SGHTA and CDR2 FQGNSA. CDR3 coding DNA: TGTGCCAGCAGCCCGTTCGACAGGGGGGGGGGTGAGCAGTTCTTC. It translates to CASSPFDRGGGEQFF.

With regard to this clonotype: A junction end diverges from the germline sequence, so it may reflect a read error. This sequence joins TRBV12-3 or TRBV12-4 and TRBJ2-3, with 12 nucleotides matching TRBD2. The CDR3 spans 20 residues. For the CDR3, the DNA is TGCGCCAGCAGCCCAGACCCCGGACTAGCGGGGCGAACTAGCACAGATACGCAGTATTTT. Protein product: CASSPDPGLAGRTSTDTQYF.

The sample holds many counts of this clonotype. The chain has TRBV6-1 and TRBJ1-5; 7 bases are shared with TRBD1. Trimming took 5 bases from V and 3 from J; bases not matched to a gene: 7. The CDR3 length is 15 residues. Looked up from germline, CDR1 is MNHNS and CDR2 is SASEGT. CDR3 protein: CASSTGDTSNQPQHF. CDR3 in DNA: TGTGCCAGCAGTACAGGGGACACCTCCAATCAGCCCCAGCATTTT.